A selection of T cell receptor beta chains follows, all from one sample in a study of Graves' ophthalmopathy and Graves' hyperthyroidism. TCRdb re-analysed the multiplex PCR reads in MiXCR, keeping a single row per CDR3 protein. The sample shows 900,000 to 1,200,000 distinct CDR3 sequences, approximately 35% of them seen only once. The sequencing sample was made of peripheral blood or thyroid tissue (not recorded which). All receptors come from an adult man with Graves' hyperthyroidism. Both conserved end residues are part of each CDR3. D genes are given only for firm matches.

D: NA; V: TRBV5-1; J: TRBJ1-5; CDR3: CASSSGDYKGPQHF
D: TRBD1; V: TRBV10-3; J: TRBJ2-7; CDR3: CAISESLRGQGYEQYF
D: TRBD1; V: TRBV11-2; J: TRBJ1-2; CDR3: CASSLPGTAYGYTF
D: NA; V: TRBV25-1; J: TRBJ2-3; CDR3: CASSEFKSDTQYF
D: NA; V: TRBV10-3; J: TRBJ1-1; CDR3: CARVGTEAFF
D: NA; V: TRBV15; J: TRBJ1-1; CDR3: CAASRGRSLEGAGAFF
D: TRBD1; V: TRBV11-1; J: TRBJ1-5; CDR3: CASSWDSGVRNQPQHF
D: TRBD1; V: TRBV9; J: TRBJ1-2; CDR3: CASSVFSTGGPYGYTF
D: TRBD2; V: TRBV7-2; J: TRBJ2-7; CDR3: CASSFGGGLSYEQYF
D: TRBD1; V: TRBV2; J: TRBJ1-4; CDR3: CASSAAGGYEKLFF
D: NA; V: TRBV7-6; J: TRBJ2-6; CDR3: CASSFLRTF